Listed below are T cell receptor beta chains from one sample, sequenced in a study of blood T cell repertoires in COVID-19. The table came from immunoSEQ multiplex PCR; TCRdb's copy has only in-frame clones and leaves some out. The table lists roughly 250,000 clones, around 83% of them singletons, with more than 8% in the top ten. Sequenced sample: peripheral blood. The receptors were sampled from a woman over 75 with acute or convalescent COVID-19. The CDR3 runs from the conserved cysteine through the conserved F or W. D genes are given only for firm matches. Clone sizes are given selectively: once, few, many, or a class where the clone is expanded.

>few|13|TRBV12-3/TRBV12-4|TRBJ2-5|TRBD1
CASRRDSQETQYF
TGTGCCAGCAGACGGGACAGCCAAGAGACCCAGTACTTC
>-|14|TRBV5-1|TRBJ2-7|TRBD2
CASSNTSGGYEQYF
TGCGCCAGCAGCAATACTAGCGGGGGTTACGAGCAGTACTTC
>-|15|TRBV15|TRBJ1-2|-
CATSRDQMGRGGYTF
TGTGCCACCAGCAGAGATCAGATGGGGAGAGGAGGCTACACCTTC
>-|15|TRBV5-1|TRBJ1-1|-
CASSLGGQGDTEAFF
TGCGCCAGCAGCTTGGGAGGCCAAGGGGACACTGAAGCTTTCTTT
>-|18|TRBV7-2|TRBJ1-6|-
CASSLVGGQGSYNSPLHF
TGTGCCAGCAGCTTAGTCGGGGGGCAGGGCTCCTATAATTCACCCCTCCACTTT
>-|16|TRBV7-3|TRBJ2-2|TRBD2
CASSLRAGGPTGELFF
TGTGCCAGCAGCTTAAGAGCGGGGGGCCCCACCGGGGAGCTGTTTTTT
>-|15|TRBV15|TRBJ1-6|-
CATSPPAGEGRLLHF
TGTGCCACCAGCCCCCCAGCTGGAGAGGGTCGTCTCCTCCACTTT
>-|13|TRBV5-1|TRBJ2-3|-
CASSLQATDTQYF
TGCGCCAGCAGCCTACAGGCCACAGATACGCAGTATTTT
>-|12|TRBV29-1|TRBJ2-7|TRBD1
CSVRTGLSGQYF
TGCAGCGTTAGGACAGGGCTGTCTGGGCAGTACTTC
>-|17|TRBV12-5|TRBJ2-4|-
CASGLVQGGLAKNIQYF
TGTGCTAGTGGTTTGGTACAGGGGGGGCTAGCCAAAAACATTCAGTACTTC
>-|13|TRBV28|TRBJ2-3|-
CASRKQATDTQYF
TGTGCCAGCAGAAAACAGGCCACAGATACGCAGTATTTT
>-|16|TRBV28|TRBJ2-1|TRBD2
CASRRRLAGAFNEQFF
TGTGCCAGCAGACGTCGCCTAGCGGGAGCCTTCAATGAGCAGTTCTTC
>-|15|TRBV30|TRBJ1-4|-
CAWSVRTGSNEKLFF
TGTGCCTGGAGTGTAAGAACAGGGAGTAATGAAAAACTGTTTTTT
>-|16|TRBV28|TRBJ1-4|-
CASRSPRASSNEKLFF
TGTGCCAGCAGATCCCCGAGGGCATCCTCTAATGAAAAACTGTTTTTT
>-|14|TRBV28|TRBJ1-6|TRBD1
CASSPGTVSSPLHF
TGTGCCAGCTCGCCCGGGACAGTTAGTTCACCCCTCCACTTT
>-|16|TRBV16|TRBJ1-6|-
CASSPWWATANSPLHF
TGTGCCAGCAGCCCTTGGTGGGCCACTGCAAATTCACCCCTCCACTTT
>-|15|TRBV28|TRBJ1-5|-
CASREQGYSNQPQHF
TGTGCCAGCAGGGAACAGGGCTATAGCAATCAGCCCCAGCATTTT
>-|15|TRBV6-5|TRBJ1-3|-
CASSYKRGSGNTIYF
TGTGCCAGCAGTTACAAAAGGGGGTCGGGAAACACCATATATTTT
>-|15|TRBV11-2|TRBJ2-7|-
CASSLGAGVGAEQYF
TGTGCCAGCAGCTTAGGGGCAGGGGTGGGTGCCGAGCAGTACTTC
>-|13|TRBV12-5|TRBJ1-1|-
CASGFFSGTEAFF
TGTGCTAGTGGTTTCTTCAGTGGTACTGAAGCTTTCTTT
>-|17|TRBV5-1|TRBJ1-3|TRBD1
CASSRTPGGSSGNTIYF
TGCGCCAGCAGCCGTACCCCAGGGGGGTCATCTGGAAACACCATATATTTT
>-|13|TRBV27|TRBJ1-2|TRBD1
CASSGDRLGGYTF
TGTGCCAGCAGTGGGGACAGGCTCGGTGGCTACACCTTC
>-|18|TRBV18|TRBJ1-2|TRBD1
CASSPFPPLTGRNYGYTF
TGTGCCAGCTCACCGTTTCCCCCTCTGACAGGGCGGAACTATGGCTACACCTTC
>-|16|TRBV9|TRBJ2-3|TRBD1
CASSITGQGRTDTQYF
TGTGCCAGCAGCATCACGGGACAGGGGAGGACAGATACGCAGTATTTT
>-|15|TRBV7-8|TRBJ1-5|TRBD1
CASSTRDRGRQPQHF
TGTGCCAGCAGCACCAGGGACAGGGGGCGTCAGCCCCAGCATTTT
>few|16|TRBV3-1/TRBV3-2|TRBJ2-5|TRBD2
CASSQVTGGPGETQYF
TGTGCCAGCAGCCAAGTGACGGGGGGGCCGGGTGAGACCCAGTACTTC
>-|14|TRBV5-4|TRBJ1-3|-
CASSAGYSGNTIYF
TGTGCCAGCAGCGCGGGTTATTCTGGAAACACCATATATTTT
>once|13|TRBV10-2|TRBJ1-5|-
CASQGTTNQPQHF
TGCGCCAGCCAGGGGACGACGAATCAGCCCCAGCATTTT
>-|15|TRBV5-6|TRBJ1-4|-
CASSLGAATNEKLFF
TGTGCCAGCAGCTTAGGGGCAGCAACTAATGAAAAACTGTTTTTT
>once|13|TRBV12-3/TRBV12-4|TRBJ2-7|-
CASIITGCYEQYF
TGTGCCAGCATAATAACAGGGTGCTACGAGCAGTACTTC
>few|15|TRBV7-2|TRBJ2-7|TRBD1
CAAASHRGPSYEQYF
TGTGCAGCAGCTTCCCACAGGGGGCCATCCTACGAGCAGTACTTC
>-|18|TRBV5-8|TRBJ1-5|-
CASSLHQAGVLSNQPQHF
TGTGCCAGCAGCTTGCATCAGGCAGGGGTCCTTAGCAATCAGCCCCAGCATTTT
>-|14|TRBV28|TRBJ1-6|-
CATGRGSLDSPLHF
TGTGCCACCGGGCGGGGGAGTCTGGATTCACCCCTCCACTTT
>-|13|TRBV12-3/TRBV12-4|TRBJ1-1|-
CASRQGGSTEAFF
TGTGCCAGCAGACAGGGTGGGAGCACTGAAGCTTTCTTT
>-|14|TRBV18|TRBJ1-2|-
CASSFFRDKTPISF
TGTGCCAGCTCATTTTTCCGGGACAAAACACCTATTAGCTTC
>few|15|TRBV5-1|TRBJ1-2|TRBD1
CASSNRGQGARGYTF
TGCGCCAGCAGCAACCGAGGACAGGGCGCTCGCGGCTACACCTTC
>once|16|TRBV2|TRBJ1-2|TRBD1
CASLRDRVYINYGYTF
TGTGCCAGCCTCCGGGACAGGGTCTACATTAACTATGGCTACACCTTC
>-|14|TRBV6-5|TRBJ1-5|TRBD1
CASATGSMSQPQHF
TGTGCCAGCGCGACAGGGAGTATGTCTCAGCCCCAGCATTTT
>once|11|TRBV20-1|TRBJ1-4|-
CSAKAVEKLFF
TGCAGTGCGAAAGCGGTCGAAAAACTGTTTTTT
>-|18|TRBV27|TRBJ1-1|-
CASSTQQFRLQGNTEAFF
TGTGCCAGCAGTACCCAGCAGTTTAGGTTACAGGGTAACACTGAAGCTTTCTTT
>-|13|TRBV19|TRBJ2-7|-
CASKSQGSYEQYF
TGTGCCAGTAAAAGCCAGGGATCCTACGAGCAGTACTTC
>-|16|TRBV3-1/TRBV3-2|TRBJ1-1|-
CASSPVHTVLNTEAFF
TGTGCCAGCAGCCCAGTCCATACAGTACTGAACACTGAAGCTTTCTTT
>-|14|TRBV19|TRBJ1-1|-
CASSTPRARGLAFF
TGTGCCAGTAGTACCCCAAGGGCGCGGGGTTTAGCTTTCTTT
>-|15|TRBV7-2|TRBJ1-1|TRBD1
CASTRTGGMNTEAFF
TGTGCCAGCACCCGAACAGGGGGCATGAACACTGAAGCTTTCTTT
>-|15|TRBV5-1|TRBJ2-1|TRBD1
CASSSDRVALNEQFF
TGCGCCAGCAGCTCGGACAGGGTGGCTTTAAATGAGCAGTTCTTC
>few|11|TRBV2|TRBJ2-1|-
CASSQLVEQFF
TGTGCCAGCAGTCAACTTGTTGAGCAGTTCTTC
>-|12|TRBV30|TRBJ1-2|-
CAWSWQGGGYTF
TGTGCCTGGAGCTGGCAGGGCGGCGGCTACACCTTC
>-|16|TRBV28|TRBJ2-1|TRBD2
CASSLIGGSSYNEQFF
TGTGCCAGCAGTTTAATTGGCGGGAGCTCCTACAATGAGCAGTTCTTC
>-|12|TRBV6-1|TRBJ1-1|-
CASSDPNTEAFF
TGTGCCAGCAGTGACCCTAACACTGAAGCTTTCTTT
>-|15|TRBV4-1|TRBJ1-4|-
CASSQLDSRNEKLFF
TGCGCCAGCAGCCAACTTGACAGCCGAAATGAAAAACTGTTTTTT
>-|12|TRBV28|TRBJ1-5|TRBD1
CASTQGDQPQHF
TGTGCCAGCACACAGGGGGATCAGCCCCAGCATTTT
>-|13|TRBV2|TRBJ2-5|-
CASSTQGLETQYF
TGTGCCAGCAGTACCCAGGGATTGGAGACCCAGTACTTC